Below, one T cell receptor (beta chain) is given with its context. This sample was taken from a study of blood T cell repertoires in COVID-19. Study-level information: PBMCs, B-cell-depleted T cells, or T cells were the source of the cDNA or gDNA that made up the material.

Authors' processing steps: Quantification of nucleated cells was approximated via reference gene primer amplification. Only in-frame clones appear in the TCRdb table, and some are missing; sequencing was by immunoSEQ multiplex PCR. That table gives V, J and clone size, and the DNA gave D and trimming. The sample includes more than 250,000 clones, nearly 90% of them seen just once. Per the germline V gene, CDR1 is LNHNV and CDR2 is YYDKDF (reference sequence). The V gene end was trimmed by 2 bases and the J gene end by 2 bases; junction bases not matched to a gene: 8. The CDR3 sequence is 17 residues long. All enrollees were about 18 to 89 years old and from fewer than 25 US areas. Clinical history as reported by participants underpinned cohort assignment.

The chain carries TRBV15 and TRBJ2-3, with 9 nucleotides matching TRBD1. The clonotype was recovered from a woman aged 18-35 years with acute COVID-19. Sequencing was carried out using PBMCs or T cells enriched from blood (not recorded which). CDR3 in DNA: TGTGCCACCAGCAGAAAGAGGGGGACAGGGAACACAGATACGCAGTATTTT. Its translation is CATSRKRGTGNTDTQYF. Full variable domain (rest looked up from reference TRBV15 and TRBJ2-3): DAMVIQNPRYQVTQFGKPVTLSCSQTLNHNVMYWYQQKSSQAPKLLFHYYDKDFNNEADTPDNFQSRRPNTSFCFLDIRSPGLGDTAMYLCATSRKRGTGNTDTQYFGPGTRLTVL.